This T cell receptor (beta chain) came from a study of identical twins. Study-wide findings and caveats: Low generation-probability sequences were in excess among twin-shared out-of-frame alpha sequences.

TCRdb re-analysed the 5' RACE reads in MiXCR, keeping a single row per CDR3 protein. The sample contains 1.5 million to 2 million distinct CDR3 sequences, around 33% of which appear only once. V trimming: 3 bases; J trimming: 5 bases; junction bases outside the gene matches: 12. Germline lookup yields CDR1 SGDLS and CDR2 YYNGEE. The CDR3 has 16 amino acids. Note on this clonotype: Its antigen is currently unknown.

Input material: cord blood. V usage is TRBV9 and J usage is TRBJ2-7, with 9 bases aligning to TRBD1. This clonotype was obtained from a newborn girl in good health. In DNA form, the CDR3 reads TGTGCCAGCAGCGCCAGCCGGGACAGGGTGTTCCACGAGCAGTACTTC. It encodes CASSASRDRVFHEQYF.